These 26 T cell receptor beta chains came from one sample sequenced in a study of Graves' ophthalmopathy and Graves' hyperthyroidism. RNA transcripts were the template, and TCR beta CDR3 regions were amplified from them. The first round was an RT-PCR with HTBI primers, and the second round was a multiplex PCR. One entry per CDR3 protein, called by TCRdb with MiXCR from the multiplex PCR reads. The profile shows 400,000 to 450,000 distinct CDR3 sequences, roughly 21% of them singletons. Sequenced sample: peripheral blood. These receptors came from a woman in her late teens or twenties with stable Graves' hyperthyroidism.

This sequence joins TRBV6-5 and TRBJ2-5, with D possibly being TRBD1 or TRBD2 (5 bases each). Germline V lookup: CDR1 MNHEY, CDR2 SVGAGI. This CDR3 has 13 residues. The V end lost 7 bases, the J end lost 5 bases, and 14 bases lay between the germline ends. DNA of the CDR3: TGTGCCAGCACTTATGGGGGTGGGGAGACCCAGTACTTC. Translating gives CASTYGGGETQYF.

At least ten counts were recorded for this clonotype. The rearrangement uses TRBV24-1 and TRBJ2-7; the D is unclear. The germline CDR1 and CDR2 sequences are KGHDR and SFDVKD. Trimming took 4 bases from V and 5 from J, leaving 5 bases between them. The CDR3 has 11 residues. The CDR3 is CATSERDEQYF. In nucleotides, the CDR3 is TGTGCCACCAGTGAACGAGACGAGCAGTACTTC.

In this sample, this clonotype turned up many times. V is TRBV30 and J is TRBJ1-5; D not resolved. CDR3 length: 16 residues. The V gene lost 1 base and the J gene lost 2 bases, with 15 bases spanning the gap. The V gene's germline CDR1 is GTSNPN and CDR2 SVGIG (reference sequence). Here the CDR3 reads CAWSAGPRVRNQPQHF. CDR3 sequence (DNA): TGTGCCTGGAGTGCCGGACCGCGGGTCCGCAATCAGCCCCAGCATTTT.

At least ten counts were recorded for this clonotype. The chain has TRBV27 and TRBJ1-3; D unclear. Trimming pared 5 bases from V and 0 bases from J, leaving 11 bases between. Germline CDR1 and CDR2: MNHEY and SMNVEV (reference sequence). The CDR3 contains 15 residues. CDR3 nucleotides: TGTGCCAGCAGTCCCTCCAGGCACTCTGGAAACACCATATATTTT. Amino acid sequence: CASSPSRHSGNTIYF.

This chain connects TRBV28 to TRBJ2-7; 7 bases map to TRBD1. Per germline, CDR1 MDHEN and CDR2 SYDVKM. The junction had 16 bases not matched to a gene; V was cut back by 6 bases and J by 5 bases. This CDR3 is 16 amino acids long. The CDR3 coding sequence is TGTGCCAGCAGCCCTCTCTTGCCAGGGGGTTGGGACGAGCAGTACTTC. Translation: CASSPLLPGGWDEQYF.

The chain combines TRBV20-1 with TRBJ2-7, with 9 bases aligning to TRBD2. The CDR3 contains 14 residues. In germline, CDR1 is DFQATT, CDR2 SNEGSKA (reference sequence). The V segment lost 1 base and the J segment 6 bases; nucleotides outside the gene matches: 7. The CDR3, as DNA: TGCAGTGCTAGAGTGGCGGGAGGGCCGGGCGAGCAGTACTTC. Protein: CSARVAGGPGEQYF.

This chain joins TRBV24-1 and TRBJ2-2; TRBD2 matches at 8 bases. The germline V gene has CDR1 KGHDR and CDR2 SFDVKD. V lost 1 base to trimming and J lost 3 bases; unmatched junction nucleotides: 3. The CDR3 extends over 16 amino acids. This CDR3 reads CATSDLSRGDTGELFF. The CDR3 coding sequence is TGTGCCACCAGTGATTTATCGCGGGGGGACACCGGGGAGCTGTTTTTT.

At least ten counts were recorded for this clonotype. This chain uses TRBV28 with TRBJ1-3; D remains ambiguous. Germline CDR1 reads MDHEN; CDR2 reads SYDVKM. The CDR3 runs to 12 residues. Trimming removed 4 bases at V and 8 bases at J, with 9 bases between. The chain's CDR3 is CASSSPWHTIYF. CDR3 DNA sequence: TGTGCCAGCAGTTCTCCTTGGCACACCATATATTTT.

The chain uses TRBV7-3 and TRBJ2-2; the match to TRBD2 covers 10 bases. With V trimmed by 5 bases and J by 4 bases, 7 bases remained unmatched. This CDR3 is built from 16 residues. CDR1 and CDR2 from the germline V gene are SGHTA and FQGTGA. The CDR3 is CASSPPSSGGTGELFF. The DNA for the CDR3 is TGTGCCAGCAGCCCCCCATCTAGCGGGGGCACCGGGGAGCTGTTTTTT.

This clonotype came up many times. The CDR3 spells CASSQGQGVNYGYTF. The DNA for the CDR3 is TGTGCCAGCAGCCAGGGACAGGGGGTTAACTATGGCTACACCTTC. The rearrangement links TRBV6-1 to TRBJ1-2; 11 nucleotides align to TRBD1. CDR1 is MNHNS and CDR2 is SASEGT in the germline V gene. The CDR3 length is 15 residues. The V gene end was trimmed by 6 bases and the J gene end by 1 base; junction bases not matched to a gene: 4.

This clonotype was counted many times. The chain has TRBV6-5 and TRBJ2-7, with TRBD1 matching over 7 bases. Germline V CDR1 and CDR2: MNHEY, SVGAGI. Unmatched junction bases numbered 10, after V lost 5 bases and J lost 0 bases. This CDR3 is 16 amino acids long. The CDR3 DNA reads TGTGCCAGCAGTCTGTCCTCCGGGACAGTCTCCTACGAGCAGTACTTC. Protein product: CASSLSSGTVSYEQYF.

This clonotype was detected only a few times. At one end, the junction sequence differs from germline, possibly due to a read error. This chain joins TRBV18 and TRBJ1-1, with unresolved D. The CDR3 is 11 amino acids. Per the germline V gene, CDR1 is KGHSH and CDR2 is LQKENI. The DNA of the CDR3 is TGTGCCAGCTCACCCGACACTGAAGCTTGCTTT. Residues: CASSPDTEACF.

This clonotype has at least ten counts. The chain employs TRBV12-3 or TRBV12-4 and TRBJ2-5; D remains ambiguous. The CDR3 is 14 residues long. V shed 1 base and J shed 0 bases, with 6 bases lying between them. The CDR3 nucleotides are TGTGCCAGCAGTTTAGGGCCAGACCAAGAGACCCAGTACTTC. Its translation: CASSLGPDQETQYF.

The chain has TRBV12-3 or TRBV12-4 and TRBJ2-4; perhaps TRBD1 as D (5 bases). CDR3 length equals 14 residues. V lost 5 bases and J 13 bases, leaving 21 bases between the germline ends. The CDR3 is CASSTTVAKNGQYF. The CDR3 DNA follows: TGTGCCAGCAGTACGACAGTAGCCAAAAACGGGCAGTACTTC.

V is TRBV4-1 and J is TRBJ1-2; D ambiguous. Germline V gives CDR1 MGHRA, CDR2 YSYEKL. The V end lost 5 bases, the J end lost 8 bases, and 21 bases lay between the germline ends. The CDR3 length is 15 residues. CDR3 nucleotides: TGCGCCAGCAGCTCCACTAGCGGACCCCGAATGGGCTACACCTTC. Its protein product is CASSSTSGPRMGYTF.

This clonotype showed up many times. The V gene is TRBV12-3 or TRBV12-4, the J gene TRBJ1-1; 9 nucleotides align to TRBD1. The V gene end was trimmed by 8 bases and the J gene end by 4 bases; junction bases not matched to a gene: 11. CDR3 length: 15 amino acids. The CDR3 coding sequence is TGTGCCAGCCAACCCTCACAGGGGGCAGGCACTGAAGCTTTCTTT. Protein: CASQPSQGAGTEAFF.

The rearrangement uses TRBV20-1 and TRBJ1-1; 10 nucleotides agree with TRBD1. Germline-derived CDR1 and CDR2 are DFQATT and SNEGSKA (reference sequence). V shed 5 bases, J shed 5 bases, and the junction held 23 bases outside the gene matches. The CDR3 is 19 amino acids. CDR3 protein: CSAAYGTGARELAGTEAFF. In nucleotides, the CDR3 is TGCAGTGCTGCGTACGGGACAGGGGCCCGCGAGTTGGCGGGAACTGAAGCTTTCTTT.

This clonotype was observed many times. The rearrangement uses TRBV30 and TRBJ2-7; 9 nucleotides align to TRBD1. The CDR3 is made up of 14 amino acids. The germline V gene encodes CDR1 GTSNPN and CDR2 SVGIG (reference sequence). Trimming removed 2 bases from V and 2 bases from J; junction bases left unmatched: 4. The CDR3, as DNA: TGTGCCTGGAGTTCCACAGGGGGCCCCTACGAGCAGTACTTC. Translated, it gives CAWSSTGGPYEQYF. Using reference TRBV30 and TRBJ2-7 for the parts outside the CDR3, the full variable domain is SQTIHQWPATLVQPVGSPLSLECTVEGTSNPNLYWYRQAAGRGLQLLFYSVGIGQISSEVPQNLSASRPQDRQFILSSKKLLLSDSGFYLCAWSSTGGPYEQYFGPGTRLTVT.

This clonotype was detected many times. CDR3 sequence (DNA): TGTGCCTGGAGTGAGACAGGGTTGAGCTATGGCTACACCTTC. It encodes CAWSETGLSYGYTF. This rearrangement joins TRBV30 to TRBJ1-2; the match to TRBD1 covers 7 bases. CDR3 length: 14 amino acids. V lost 1 base, J lost 4 bases, and 6 bases stayed unmatched. Germline CDR1 and CDR2: GTSNPN and SVGIG (reference sequence).

This clonotype was counted at least ten times. The chain links TRBV11-2 to TRBJ2-7; D remains unclear. The length of the CDR3 is 15 residues. Trimming took off 0 bases at V and 7 bases at J, with 16 bases between the two ends. CDR1 and CDR2 from the germline V gene are SGHAT and FQNNGV. CDR3 sequence: CASSLEVVGLGEQYF. CDR3 sequence (DNA): TGTGCCAGCAGCTTAGAAGTGGTGGGCCTTGGGGAGCAGTACTTC.

Details on this clonotype: A much larger clone differs by one base, so this may be a read error. The V and J genes are TRBV6-2 or TRBV6-3 and TRBJ2-5; TRBD1 or TRBD2 may be the D gene (5 bases each). Trimming pared 4 bases from V and 4 bases from J, leaving 16 bases between. Germline values: CDR1 MNHEY, CDR2 SVGEGT. The CDR3 is made up of 15 amino acids. CDR3 protein: CASSSQGPERETQYF. The CDR3 bases are TGTGCCAGCAGTTCCCAGGGACCCGAGAGAGAGACCCAGTACTTC.

This clonotype was picked up a small number of times. The chain has TRBV4-1 and TRBJ2-2; 8 bases align to TRBD2. The CDR3 spans 15 residues. After removal of 4 bases from V and 1 base from J, the junction contained 2 bases not matched to a gene. Germline V gene sequence: CDR1 MGHRA, CDR2 YSYEKL. The CDR3 DNA follows: TGCGCCAGCAGCCCCGGGGGGGGGAACACCGGGGAGCTGTTTTTT. Translating gives CASSPGGGNTGELFF.

This clonotype was counted many times. This rearrangement joins TRBV6-1 to TRBJ1-2; D is undetermined. This CDR3 comprises 13 residues. Germline V CDR1 and CDR2: MNHNS, SASEGT. Trimming left V 10 bases short and J 2 bases short, with 14 bases between. The CDR3 loop reads CANQEPLNYGYTF. In DNA form, the CDR3 reads TGTGCCAACCAGGAGCCACTCAACTATGGCTACACCTTC.

With respect to this clonotype: One base away lies a much larger clone, so this may be a sequencing read error. This chain connects TRBV2 to TRBJ1-1; D is perhaps TRBD1 (6 bases). The V gene's germline CDR1 is SNHLY and CDR2 FYNNEI. The CDR3 sequence is 14 residues long. In DNA, the CDR3 is TGTGGCAGCGAACAGGGTCGTCAGTGGTCTGAAGCTTTCTTT. It is translated as CGSEQGRQWSEAFF.

This clonotype was recorded many times. V usage is TRBV5-5 and J usage is TRBJ2-5; D ambiguous. The germline V gene has CDR1 SGHKS and CDR2 YYEKEE (reference sequence). The CDR3 loop spans 13 amino acids. Trimming stripped 0 bases from V and 8 bases from J, with 11 bases between. CDR3 DNA: TGTGCCAGCAGCTTGGGTGTCCTAGGAACCCAGTACTTC. It encodes CASSLGVLGTQYF.

Many counts were recorded for this clonotype. The chain joins TRBV6-2 or TRBV6-3 to TRBJ2-2, with 7 nucleotides matching TRBD1. Germline assignment: CDR1 MNHEY and CDR2 SVGEGT. The trim removed 6 bases at V and 0 bases at J, leaving 4 bases unmatched. The CDR3 is 15 amino acids. CDR3 amino acids: CASRPGTANTGELFF. In nucleotides, the CDR3 is TGTGCCAGCAGACCCGGGACAGCGAACACCGGGGAGCTGTTTTTT.